These 18 T cell receptor beta chains share one sample of origin, sequenced in a study of T cells after posttransplantation cyclophosphamide. The method was immunoSEQ multiplex PCR; TCRdb's version includes in-frame clones alone and lacks a portion of them. The repertoire has over a thousand clones, 95% to 98% of them found once; the top ten carry under 2%. The sequenced material came from naive CD8+ T cells sorted from PBMCs. These receptor sequences come from a woman aged 60-70 years in good health, CMV-negative, and a related stem cell transplant donor.

The DNA of the CDR3 is TGTGCCATTAGGGGGACAGTCTCCTACGAGCAGTACGTC. Its translation is CAIRGTVSYEQYV. The rearrangement links TRBV2 to TRBJ2-7; the match to TRBD1 covers 7 bases. Looked up from germline, CDR1 is SNHLY and CDR2 is FYNNEI. J gave up 0 bases and V 10 bases, and 6 bases lay outside the gene matches. The CDR3 covers 13 residues.

The chain employs TRBV9 and TRBJ1-2; 7 bases are shared with TRBD1. Germline loops: CDR1 SGDLS, CDR2 YYNGEE. The J segment lost 4 bases and the V segment lost 0 bases, leaving 6 bases of the junction unmatched. The CDR3 consists of 15 residues. DNA for the CDR3: TGTGCCAGCAGCGTAGGATCCGGGACAGCCTATGGCTACACCTTC. It is translated as CASSVGSGTAYGYTF.

The chain employs TRBV19 and TRBJ1-6, with D unresolved. Germline lookup yields CDR1 LNHDA and CDR2 SQIVND (reference sequence). The CDR3 is 15 amino acids. The V end lost 6 bases, the J end lost 8 bases, and 17 bases lay between the germline ends. CDR3 in amino acids: CASSPNSGYDSPLHF. The DNA of the CDR3 is TGTGCCAGTAGCCCTAACTCGGGTTATGATTCACCCCTCCACTTT.

The chain uses TRBV7-6 and TRBJ1-1; tentative D call: TRBD1 (5 bases). Germline CDR1 reads SGHVS; CDR2 reads FNYEAQ. Trimming removed 5 bases at V and 3 bases at J, with 13 bases between. The CDR3 is 14 residues long. CDR3 sequence: CASSPQVRDTEAFF. CDR3 nucleotides: TGTGCCAGCAGCCCACAGGTCCGGGACACTGAAGCTTTCTTT.

This clone is a singleton in its sample. The chain joins TRBV13 to TRBJ2-7, with 8 bases matching TRBD1. Germline V gives CDR1 PRHDT, CDR2 FYEKMQ (reference sequence). CDR3 size: 15 residues. The junction had 3 bases not matched to a gene; V was cut back by 0 bases and J by 2 bases. CDR3 nucleotides: TGTGCCAGCAGCTTAGGCCAGGGGGCGACCTACGAGCAGTACTTC. Translating it yields CASSLGQGATYEQYF.

The chain is built from TRBV6-5 and TRBJ1-1; no clear D gene. Germline V gene lookup returns CDR1 MNHEY and CDR2 SVGAGI. The V and J ends lost 2 bases and 0 bases respectively, with 7 bases between them. The CDR3 has 14 residues. The CDR3 spells CASSYGGVNTEAFF. Written as DNA, the CDR3 is TGTGCCAGCAGTTACGGCGGGGTGAACACTGAAGCTTTCTTT.

V and J are TRBV2 and TRBJ2-7, with a possible D match to TRBD2 (6 bases). CDR1 and CDR2 from the germline V gene are SNHLY and FYNNEI. Trimming removed 4 bases at V and 7 bases at J, with 17 bases between. The CDR3 has 14 amino acids. The CDR3 DNA sequence: TGTGCCAGCAGTGGGGACTCCCTCGGCTCTGAGCAGTACTTC. Translating gives CASSGDSLGSEQYF.

CDR3 protein: CAWNRDRNTNYGYTF. As DNA, the CDR3 is TGTGCCTGGAACAGGGACCGAAACACTAACTATGGCTACACCTTC. This chain uses TRBV30 with TRBJ1-2; perhaps TRBD1 as D (6 bases). Trimming pared 4 bases from V and 0 bases from J, leaving 15 bases between. The V gene's germline CDR1 is GTSNPN and CDR2 SVGIG (reference sequence). The CDR3 runs 15 residues.

The CDR3 nucleotides read TGCGCCAGCAGCTTGGGACTAGCGGGGGGGCTCGCAGATACGCAGTATTTT. This encodes CASSLGLAGGLADTQYF. This sequence joins TRBV5-1 and TRBJ2-3; 14 nucleotides line up with TRBD2. Trimming removed 0 bases from V and 4 bases from J; junction bases left unmatched: 4. This CDR3 comprises 17 residues. Germline CDR1 reads SGHRS; CDR2 reads YFSETQ.

CDR3 sequence (DNA): TGCAGCGTTTTGCTCGGGACAGGGCCCTACGAGCAGTACTTC. Protein product: CSVLLGTGPYEQYF. The V call is TRBV29-1, the J call TRBJ2-7; 9 bases are shared with TRBD1. The CDR3 runs 14 residues. Per germline, CDR1 SQVTM and CDR2 ANQGSEA. J lost 2 bases, V lost 5 bases, and 7 bases had no gene match.

The CDR3 spells CASSLEPGTSGRAPDTQYF. Here the CDR3 DNA reads TGTGCCAGCAGCTTAGAACCCGGGACTAGCGGGAGGGCCCCAGATACGCAGTATTTT. J is TRBJ2-3 and V is TRBV7-2; 16 positions agree with TRBD2. The CDR3 runs 19 residues. V lost 1 base to trimming and J lost 4 bases; unmatched junction nucleotides: 8. Germline-derived CDR1 and CDR2 are SGHTA and FQGNSA. The full variable domain, with the rest looked up from reference TRBV7-2 and TRBJ2-3, is GAGVSQSPSNKVTEKGKDVELRCDPISGHTALYWYRQSLGQGLEFLIYFQGNSAPDKSGLPSDRFSAERTGGSVSTLTIQRTQQEDSAVYLCASSLEPGTSGRAPDTQYFGPGTRLTVL.

The V call is TRBV27, the J call TRBJ2-7, with D perhaps matching TRBD1 (6 bases). In germline, CDR1 is MNHEY, CDR2 SMNVEV (reference sequence). The CDR3 extends over 14 amino acids. V lost 3 bases to trimming and J lost 5 bases, with 14 bases between them. The CDR3 protein is CASSLRDIHHEQYF. For the CDR3, the DNA is TGTGCCAGCAGTTTGAGGGACATCCATCACGAGCAGTACTTC.

This clone showed up just once. V is TRBV2 and J is TRBJ1-1; no clear D. V was clipped by 1 base and J by 1 base, with 10 bases between them. From germline, CDR1 is SNHLY and CDR2 FYNNEI. CDR3 length equals 15 residues. The CDR3 here is CASSEVGSENTEAFF. The DNA for the CDR3 is TGTGCCAGCAGTGAAGTGGGCAGTGAGAACACTGAAGCTTTCTTT.

This rearrangement joins TRBV19 to TRBJ1-5, with a weak D call TRBD1 (5 bases). CDR3 size: 14 residues. Trimming took 2 bases from V and 5 from J, leaving 10 bases between them. CDR1 is LNHDA and CDR2 is SQIVND in the germline V gene (reference sequence). CDR3 nucleotide sequence: TGTGCCAGTAGTATACGGGGGGGACATCAGCCCCAGCATTTT. Translating gives CASSIRGGHQPQHF.

The rearrangement joins TRBV2 to TRBJ2-5; 12 bases match TRBD2. Germline V gives CDR1 SNHLY, CDR2 FYNNEI. This CDR3 has 16 residues. Germline trimming cut 5 bases from V and 4 bases from J; bases unmatched to any gene: 8. DNA of the CDR3: TGTGCCAGCAGTCATCCGGCTAGCGGGGGGGGAGAGACCCAGTACTTC. Amino acids: CASSHPASGGGETQYF.

CDR3 amino acids: CASSYSLGYNEQFF. The CDR3 DNA follows: TGTGCCAGCAGTTACTCCCTAGGCTACAATGAGCAGTTCTTC. V is TRBV6-5 and J is TRBJ2-1; D gene unclear. The length of the CDR3 is 14 residues. The V end lost 0 bases, the J end lost 3 bases, and 6 bases lay between the germline ends. Germline V gene data show CDR1 as MNHEY and CDR2 as SVGAGI.

This chain links TRBV19 with TRBJ2-2; TRBD2 might be the D (5 bases). The V and J ends lost 1 base and 5 bases respectively, with 5 bases between them. Germline loops: CDR1 LNHDA, CDR2 SQIVND (reference sequence). This CDR3 spans 13 amino acids. The CDR3 sequence is CASSIAGTGELFF. The CDR3 nucleotides are TGTGCCAGTAGTATAGCGGGGACCGGGGAGCTGTTTTTT.

The V and J genes are TRBV2 and TRBJ2-7; the D gene is possibly TRBD1 (6 bases). Per the germline V gene, CDR1 is SNHLY and CDR2 is FYNNEI. This CDR3 comprises 15 residues. V was trimmed by 4 bases and J by 1 base, leaving 14 bases between them. CDR3 in amino acids: CASSASRDISYEQYF. The DNA of the CDR3 is TGTGCCAGCAGTGCGTCCCGGGACATTTCCTACGAGCAGTACTTC.